This TCR beta chain is from a study of CD8+ T cells in alopecia areata. Reverse transcription of extracted RNA yielded cDNA, which provided the sequencing template. Method: immunoSEQ multiplex PCR; TCRdb's copy keeps in-frame clones and lacks some. The sample was found to contain around 300,000 clones, and every one recurs. Trimming cost V 0 bases and J 6 bases; bases outside gene matches: 2. CDR3 length: 14 residues. Looked up from germline, CDR1 is GKSSPN and CDR2 is SITVG. This clone was seen more than once but under ten times. Its antigen is not identified. The genes and germline here are from mouse. From the germline J gene comes the end of the CDR3, since the read stops 4 residues before it. The authors sorted pooled cutaneous lymph node cells using CD4, CD8alpha, NKG2D, NKG2ACE and other markers. Study-wide results and limits: Although TCR sharing was seen in mice, sharing across patients was less clear, possibly for HLA-related reasons. Greater clonality was observed in lesional scalp samples, especially alopecia totalis/universalis, versus normal scalp.

The sequenced sample consisted of CD4+ T cells sorted from a lymph node. This chain uses TRBV31 with TRBJ2-1, with 10 positions matching TRBD1. The source is a C3H/HeJ mouse with alopecia areata. This strain's MHC haplotype is H2-k. CDR3 sequence: CAWSLGDRGAEQFF. CDR3 bases read: TGTGCCTGGAGTCTAGGGGACAGGGGTGCT. Using reference TRBV31 and TRBJ2-1 for the parts outside the CDR3, the full variable domain is AQTIHQWPVAEIKAVGSPLSLGCTIKGKSSPNLYWYWQATGGTLQQLFYSITVGQVESVVQLNLSASRPKDDQFILSTEKLLLSHSGFYLCAWSLGDRGAEQFFGPGTRLTVL.